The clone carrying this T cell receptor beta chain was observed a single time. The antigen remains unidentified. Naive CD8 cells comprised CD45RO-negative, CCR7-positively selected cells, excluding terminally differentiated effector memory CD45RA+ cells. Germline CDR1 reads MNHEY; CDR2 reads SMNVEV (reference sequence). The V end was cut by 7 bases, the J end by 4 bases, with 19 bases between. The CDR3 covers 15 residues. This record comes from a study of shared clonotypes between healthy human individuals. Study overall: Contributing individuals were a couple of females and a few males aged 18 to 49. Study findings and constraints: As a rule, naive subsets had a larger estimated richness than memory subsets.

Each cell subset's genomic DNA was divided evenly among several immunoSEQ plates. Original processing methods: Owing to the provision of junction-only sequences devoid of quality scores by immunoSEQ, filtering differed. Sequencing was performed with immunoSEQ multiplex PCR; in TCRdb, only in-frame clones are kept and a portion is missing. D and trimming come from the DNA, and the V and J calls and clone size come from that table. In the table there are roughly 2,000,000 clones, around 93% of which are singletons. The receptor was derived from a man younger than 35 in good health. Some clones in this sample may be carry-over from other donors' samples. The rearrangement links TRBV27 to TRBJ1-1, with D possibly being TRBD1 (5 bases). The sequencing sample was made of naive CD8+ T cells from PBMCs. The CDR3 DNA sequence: TGTGCCAGCACCCCCTCGGCGGGGGTTGGCACTGAAGCTTTCTTT. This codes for CASTPSAGVGTEAFF.